The 12 T cell receptor beta chains listed next were all sequenced from one sample in a study of T cell responses to AZD1222 COVID-19 vaccine. Clones were read by immunoSEQ multiplex PCR, and TCRdb kept only the in-frame ones, dropping some. The data contain some 150,000 clones, roughly nine tenths of them singletons. Material: peripheral blood, obtained 28 days after the second AZD1222 dose. Every receptor here comes from an adult who received the AZD1222 COVID-19 vaccine.

V and J are TRBV6-5 and TRBJ1-5; D gene unclear. CDR3 size: 13 residues. The germline V gene encodes CDR1 MNHEY and CDR2 SVGAGI. Trimming stripped 0 bases from V and 4 bases from J, with 4 bases between. In DNA, the CDR3 is TGTGCCAGCAGTTACTCTAAAAATCAGCCCCAGCATTTT. Its protein is CASSYSKNQPQHF.

The rearrangement links TRBV19 to TRBJ1-5; tentatively, D is TRBD1 (5 bases). This CDR3 has 16 amino acids. CDR1 and CDR2 from the germline V gene are LNHDA and SQIVND (reference sequence). V shed 0 bases and J shed 0 bases, with 9 bases lying between them. The CDR3, as DNA: TGTGCCAGTAGTATAGATGGGACCTATAGCAATCAGCCCCAGCATTTT. Translation gives CASSIDGTYSNQPQHF.

The chain couples TRBV2 to TRBJ1-2; unclear D gene. V shed 6 bases and J shed 6 bases, with 14 bases lying between them. This CDR3 is 13 amino acids long. CDR1 is SNHLY and CDR2 is FYNNEI in the germline V gene. CDR3 sequence (DNA): TGTGCCAGCAGGGCCAACCGAGGTGATGGCTACACCTTC. This gives the protein CASRANRGDGYTF.

This clone was detected ten times or more. The rearrangement uses TRBV4-1 and TRBJ1-5, with a possible D match to TRBD1 (5 bases). Trimming took off 1 base at V and 8 bases at J, with 12 bases between the two ends. The CDR3 spans 14 residues. The germline V gene encodes CDR1 MGHRA and CDR2 YSYEKL. The CDR3 protein is CASSQGGGIEPQHF. CDR3 sequence (DNA): TGCGCCAGCAGCCAAGGGGGCGGGATCGAGCCCCAGCATTTT.

The V call is TRBV11-2, the J call TRBJ1-2, with TRBD1 identical over 9 bases. With 6 bases clipped from V and 8 bases from J, the junction kept 7 bases outside the gene matches. This CDR3 region has 13 residues. CDR1 SGHAT and CDR2 FQNNGV come from the germline V gene. The CDR3: CASRATGGGGYTF. CDR3 sequence (DNA): TGTGCCAGCAGGGCGACAGGGGGTGGCGGCTACACCTTC.

This clone has more than one count but fewer than ten. The J gene is TRBJ2-3, the V gene TRBV3-1 (or the pseudogene TRBV3-2); TRBD2 matches at 8 bases. Germline V gives CDR1 LGHDT, CDR2 YNNKEL (reference sequence). This CDR3 has 16 amino acids. The trim removed 0 bases at V and 4 bases at J, leaving 6 bases unmatched. The CDR3 protein is CASSQDPAGVSDTQYF. DNA of the CDR3: TGTGCCAGCAGCCAAGATCCAGCGGGGGTTTCAGATACGCAGTATTTT.

The chain recombines TRBV29-1 with TRBJ1-2; unclear D gene. V lost 7 bases, J lost 10 bases, and 22 bases lay in between. Germline CDR1 and CDR2: SQVTM and ANQGSEA. The CDR3 runs to 13 residues. CDR3 amino acids: CSAQPGEGSIYTF. The CDR3, as DNA: TGCAGCGCCCAACCGGGAGAGGGCTCCATCTACACCTTC.

As to this clone: One end of the junction varies from germline; a read error may be responsible. The same CDR3 can be traced to other DNA sequences in this sample. The chain carries TRBV2 and TRBJ2-2; TRBD1 agrees at 9 bases. This CDR3 comprises 16 residues. The germline V gene has CDR1 SNHLY and CDR2 FYNNEI. The chain's CDR3 is CASSEAGQGGTGELFF. CDR3 coding DNA: TGTGCTAGCAGCGAGGCGGGACAGGGAGGCACCGGGGAGCTGTTTTTT.

This sequence joins TRBV6-1 and TRBJ1-1, with no clear D. The CDR3 contains 12 residues. Germline assignment: CDR1 MNHNS and CDR2 SASEGT. Deletions cut 1 base from V and 12 bases from J, with 12 bases between. The CDR3 is CASSEGPGGTFF. The DNA for the CDR3 is TGTGCCAGCAGTGAAGGCCCCGGAGGGACTTTCTTT.

V and J are TRBV6-5 and TRBJ2-7; 7 nucleotides agree with TRBD2. Germline V gives CDR1 MNHEY, CDR2 SVGAGI. The ends lost 7 bases at V and 6 bases at J; junction bases unmatched: 12. CDR3 length: 14 residues. CDR3 in DNA: TGTGCCAGCAATAAAAGGGGCGGGAGTGGCGAGCAGTACTTC. It is translated as CASNKRGGSGEQYF.

With respect to this clone: Other DNA sequences in this specimen translate into the identical CDR3. This sequence joins TRBV18 and TRBJ1-1; maybe TRBD1 (5 bases). The CDR3 is 13 residues long. Germline V lookup: CDR1 KGHSH, CDR2 LQKENI. V was pared by 6 bases and J by 0 bases, with 8 bases between. The CDR3 is CASSPGLNTEAFF. CDR3 sequence (DNA): TGTGCCAGCTCCCCAGGGTTGAACACTGAAGCTTTCTTT.

V gene TRBV10-3 combines with J gene TRBJ1-2, with D unresolved. Germline-derived CDR1 and CDR2 are ENHRY and SYGVKD. Trimming stripped 3 bases from V and 0 bases from J, with 14 bases between. This CDR3 is built from 16 residues. The CDR3 here is CAISDHSVDSNYGYTF. The DNA of the CDR3 is TGTGCCATCAGTGACCACTCCGTGGATTCTAACTATGGCTACACCTTC.